The 5 T cell receptor beta chains reported below all come from one sample, sequenced in a study of cytomegalovirus exposure and HLA in healthy donors. A multiplex PCR was run with 60 Vbeta primers and 13 Jbeta primers. TCRdb keeps only in-frame clones here, not all; method: immunoSEQ multiplex PCR. The sample has roughly 200,000 clones, roughly 80% seen once; the top ten hold 5.7%. The sequenced sample was PBMCs. The source of these receptors is a middle-aged man in good health and CMV-seronegative.

This clone was detected a few times. The rearrangement joins TRBV6-6 to TRBJ1-5; TRBD1 agrees at 8 bases. Germline V gives CDR1 MNHNY, CDR2 SVGAGI (reference sequence). After removal of 4 bases from V and 6 bases from J, the junction contained 5 bases not matched to a gene. The CDR3 is 14 amino acids. CDR3: CASSFGQGGQPQHF. The CDR3 region has the DNA TGTGCCAGCAGTTTCGGACAGGGCGGTCAGCCCCAGCATTTT.

The table lists this clone with a few counts. Other DNA sequences from this sample encode an identical CDR3 as well. The V and J genes are TRBV27 and TRBJ2-5, with a weak D call TRBD2 (5 bases). The V and J ends lost 3 bases and 5 bases respectively, with 10 bases between them. Germline V gene data show CDR1 as MNHEY and CDR2 as SMNVEV (reference sequence). This CDR3 has 13 residues. The CDR3 sequence: CASSLVGEETQYF. The CDR3, as DNA: TGTGCCAGCAGTTTGGTGGGAGAGGAGACCCAGTACTTC.

The genes are TRBV7-2 and TRBJ1-1, with TRBD1 identical over 10 bases. Germline CDR1 is SGHTA and CDR2 is FQGNSA. V was clipped by 5 bases and J by 10 bases; unmatched bases: 7. The CDR3 runs 13 residues. The CDR3: CASSTRTGGGAFF. The CDR3 DNA reads TGTGCCAGCAGCACTCGGACAGGGGGGGGAGCTTTCTTT.

This chain joins TRBV11-2 and TRBJ2-2; a possible D gene is TRBD2 (5 bases). Germline assignment: CDR1 SGHAT and CDR2 FQNNGV. The CDR3 loop spans 14 amino acids. V shed 8 bases and J shed 0 bases, with 10 bases lying between them. DNA of the CDR3: TGTGCCAGCGGGGAGCGAACGAACACCGGGGAGCTGTTTTTT. Translated: CASGERTNTGELFF.

The CDR3 region is CASSSLGQDGGDTIYF. The CDR3 DNA follows: TGTGCCAGCAGTTCACTTGGACAGGATGGAGGGGACACCATATATTTT. The J gene is TRBJ1-3, the V gene TRBV6-6; TRBD1 aligns across 7 bases. With V trimmed by 4 bases and J by 8 bases, 14 bases remained unmatched. CDR1 and CDR2 (germline): MNHNY, SVGAGI (reference sequence). This CDR3 has 16 residues.